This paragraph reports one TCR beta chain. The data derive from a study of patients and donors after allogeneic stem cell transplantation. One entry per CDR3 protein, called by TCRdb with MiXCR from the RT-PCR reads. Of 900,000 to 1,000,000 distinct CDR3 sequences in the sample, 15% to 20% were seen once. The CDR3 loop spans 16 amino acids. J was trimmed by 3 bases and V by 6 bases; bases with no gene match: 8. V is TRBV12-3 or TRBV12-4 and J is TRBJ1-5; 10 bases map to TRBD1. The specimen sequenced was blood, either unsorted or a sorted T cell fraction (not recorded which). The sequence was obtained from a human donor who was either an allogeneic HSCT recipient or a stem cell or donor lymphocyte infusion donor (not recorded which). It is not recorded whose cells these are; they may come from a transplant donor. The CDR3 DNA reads TGTGCCAGCAGCCGACCGGGACAGGGGCCCAATCAGCCCCAGCATTTT. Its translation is CASSRPGQGPNQPQHF.